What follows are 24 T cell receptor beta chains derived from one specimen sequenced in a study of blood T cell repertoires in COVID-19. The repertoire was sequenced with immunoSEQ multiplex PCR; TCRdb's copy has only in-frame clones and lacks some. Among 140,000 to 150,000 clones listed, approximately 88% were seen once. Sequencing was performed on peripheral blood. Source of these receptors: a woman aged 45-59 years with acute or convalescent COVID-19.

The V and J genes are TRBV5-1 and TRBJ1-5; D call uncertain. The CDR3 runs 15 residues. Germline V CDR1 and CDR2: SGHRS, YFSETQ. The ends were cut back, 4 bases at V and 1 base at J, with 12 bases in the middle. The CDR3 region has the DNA TGCGCCAGCAGCCTGGGCTTGGAGAGCAATCAGCCCCAGCATTTT. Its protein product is CASSLGLESNQPQHF.

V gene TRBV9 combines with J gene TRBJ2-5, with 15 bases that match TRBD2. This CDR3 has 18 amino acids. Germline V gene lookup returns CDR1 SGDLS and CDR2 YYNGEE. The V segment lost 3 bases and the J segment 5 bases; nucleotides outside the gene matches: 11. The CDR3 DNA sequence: TGTGCCAGCAGCGCTCCCGGGACTAGCGGGAGGTCGGGGGAGACCCAGTACTTC. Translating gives CASSAPGTSGRSGETQYF.

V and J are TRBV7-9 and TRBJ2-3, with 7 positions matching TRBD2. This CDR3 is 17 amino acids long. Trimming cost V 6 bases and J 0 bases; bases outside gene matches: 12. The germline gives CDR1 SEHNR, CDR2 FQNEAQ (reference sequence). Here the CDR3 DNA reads TGTGCCAGCAGTCCCGGGACTATATCGTCTAGCACAGATACGCAGTATTTT. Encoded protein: CASSPGTISSSTDTQYF.

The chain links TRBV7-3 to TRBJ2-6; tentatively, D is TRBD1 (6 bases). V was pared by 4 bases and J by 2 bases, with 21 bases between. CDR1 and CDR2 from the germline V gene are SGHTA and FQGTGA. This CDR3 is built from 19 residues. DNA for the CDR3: TGTGCCAGCAGCTCGCGACCAACAGGGTACCCAACTGGGGCCAACGTCCTGACTTTC. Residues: CASSSRPTGYPTGANVLTF.

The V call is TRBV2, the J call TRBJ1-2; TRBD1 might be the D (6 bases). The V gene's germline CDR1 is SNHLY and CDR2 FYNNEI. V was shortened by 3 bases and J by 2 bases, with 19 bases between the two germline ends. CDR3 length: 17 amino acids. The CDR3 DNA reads TGTGCCAGCAGTGAGGGACTACAGGGTCTCTACAACTATGGCTACACCTTC. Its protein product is CASSEGLQGLYNYGYTF.

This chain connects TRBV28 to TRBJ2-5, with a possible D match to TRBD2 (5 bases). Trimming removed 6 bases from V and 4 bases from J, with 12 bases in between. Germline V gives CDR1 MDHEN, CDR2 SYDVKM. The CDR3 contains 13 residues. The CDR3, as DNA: TGTGCCAGCAGCCCGGGAAGAAGAGAGACCCAGTACTTC. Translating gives CASSPGRRETQYF.

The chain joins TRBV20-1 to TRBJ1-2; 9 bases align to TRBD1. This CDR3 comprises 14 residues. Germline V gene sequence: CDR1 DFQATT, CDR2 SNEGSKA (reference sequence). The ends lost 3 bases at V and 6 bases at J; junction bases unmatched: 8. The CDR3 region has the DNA TGCAGTGCTAGTTGGGACAGGGTATCAAATGGCTACACCTTC. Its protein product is CSASWDRVSNGYTF.

The CDR3 coding sequence is TGTGCCAGCTCTGTGGCTAGCGGGGCCCAAGAGACCCAGTACTTC. Translation gives CASSVASGAQETQYF. V gene TRBV19 combines with J gene TRBJ2-5; 9 bases line up with TRBD2. The J segment lost 1 base and the V segment lost 9 bases, leaving 9 bases of the junction unmatched. This CDR3 is built from 15 residues. CDR1 is LNHDA and CDR2 is SQIVND in the germline V gene (reference sequence). Full variable domain (remainder filled in from reference TRBV19 and TRBJ2-5): DGGITQSPKYLFRKEGQNVTLSCEQNLNHDAMYWYRQDPGQGLRLIYYSQIVNDFQKGDIAEGYSVSREKKESFPLTVTSAQKNPTAFYLCASSVASGAQETQYFGPGTRLLVL.

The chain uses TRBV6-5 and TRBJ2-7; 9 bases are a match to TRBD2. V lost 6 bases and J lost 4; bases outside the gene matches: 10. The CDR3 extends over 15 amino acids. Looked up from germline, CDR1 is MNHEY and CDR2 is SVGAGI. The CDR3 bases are TGTGCCAGCAGACGAATGGTAGCGGGGGAATACGAGCAGTACTTC. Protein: CASRRMVAGEYEQYF.

CDR3 sequence reads: CASSRRTDTQYF. CDR3 DNA: TGTGCCAGCAGCCGGCGGACAGATACGCAGTATTTT. V and J are TRBV3-1 (or the pseudogene TRBV3-2) and TRBJ2-3, with no clear D. V lost 4 bases to trimming and J lost 3 bases, with 5 bases between them. In germline, CDR1 is LGHDT, CDR2 YNNKEL (reference sequence). The CDR3 is 12 amino acids.

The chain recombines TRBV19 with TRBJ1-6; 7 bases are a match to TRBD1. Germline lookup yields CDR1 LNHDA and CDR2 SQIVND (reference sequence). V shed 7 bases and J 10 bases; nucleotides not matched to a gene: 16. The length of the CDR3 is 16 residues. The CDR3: CASTPAGGRRGSPLHF. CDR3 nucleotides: TGTGCCAGTACCCCCGCAGGGGGGCGCCGGGGATCACCCCTCCACTTT.

The CDR3 DNA sequence: TGTGCCAGCAGTTACTCTCCAACAGATAACAATGAGCAGTTCTTC. This codes for CASSYSPTDNNEQFF. The chain recombines TRBV6-5 with TRBJ2-1; D is ambiguous. V gave up 0 bases and J gave up 5 bases, with 11 bases separating them. Looked up from germline, CDR1 is MNHEY and CDR2 is SVGAGI. The CDR3 is 15 residues long.

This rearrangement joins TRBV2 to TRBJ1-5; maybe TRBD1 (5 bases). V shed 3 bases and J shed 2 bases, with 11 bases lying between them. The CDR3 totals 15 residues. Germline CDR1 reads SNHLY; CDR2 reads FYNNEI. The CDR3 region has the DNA TGTGCCAGCAGTGAGGGGGGAGGGGGCAATCAGCCCCAGCATTTT. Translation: CASSEGGGGNQPQHF.

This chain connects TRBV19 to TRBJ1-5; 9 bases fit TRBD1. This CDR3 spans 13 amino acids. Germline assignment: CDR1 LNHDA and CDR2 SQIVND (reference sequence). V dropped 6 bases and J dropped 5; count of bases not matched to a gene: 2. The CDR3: CASSGQGYQPQHF. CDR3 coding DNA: TGTGCCAGTAGCGGACAGGGGTATCAGCCCCAGCATTTT.

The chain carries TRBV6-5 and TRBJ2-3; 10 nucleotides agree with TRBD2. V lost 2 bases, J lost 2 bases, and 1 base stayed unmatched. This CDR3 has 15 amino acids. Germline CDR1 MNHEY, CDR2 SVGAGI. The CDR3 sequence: CASSYSGGATDTQYF. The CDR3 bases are TGTGCCAGCAGTTACAGCGGGGGGGCCACAGATACGCAGTATTTT.

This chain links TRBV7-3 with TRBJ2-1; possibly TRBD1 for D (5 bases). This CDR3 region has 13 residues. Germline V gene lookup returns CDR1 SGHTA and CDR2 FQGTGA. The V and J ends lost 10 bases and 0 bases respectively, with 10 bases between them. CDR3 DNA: TGTGCCACAGGGATCAGCTCCTACAATGAGCAGTTCTTC. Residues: CATGISSYNEQFF.

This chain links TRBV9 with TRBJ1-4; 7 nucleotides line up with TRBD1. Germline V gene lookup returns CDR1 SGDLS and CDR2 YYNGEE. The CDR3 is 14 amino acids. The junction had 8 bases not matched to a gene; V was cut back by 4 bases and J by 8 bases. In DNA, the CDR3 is TGTGCCAGCAGCTCACGACTCAGGGGGGAAAAACTGTTTTTT. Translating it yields CASSSRLRGEKLFF.

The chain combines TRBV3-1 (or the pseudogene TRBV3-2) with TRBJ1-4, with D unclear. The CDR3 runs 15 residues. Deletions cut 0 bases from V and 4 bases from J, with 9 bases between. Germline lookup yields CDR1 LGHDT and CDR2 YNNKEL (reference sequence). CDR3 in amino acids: CASSQETHYNEKLFF. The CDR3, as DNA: TGTGCCAGCAGCCAAGAAACACACTATAATGAAAAACTGTTTTTT.

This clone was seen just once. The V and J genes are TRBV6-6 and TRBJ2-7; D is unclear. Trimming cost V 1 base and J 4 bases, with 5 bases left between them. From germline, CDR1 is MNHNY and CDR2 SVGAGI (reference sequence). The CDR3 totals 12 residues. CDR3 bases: TGTGCCAGCAGTTACTTGGCTTACGAGCAGTACTTC. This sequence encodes CASSYLAYEQYF.

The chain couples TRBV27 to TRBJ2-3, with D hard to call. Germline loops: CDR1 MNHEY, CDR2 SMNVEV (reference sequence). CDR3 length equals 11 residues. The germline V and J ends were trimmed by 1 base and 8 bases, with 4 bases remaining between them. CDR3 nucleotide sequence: TGTGCCAGCAGTTTATTCGGTACGCAGTATTTT. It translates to CASSLFGTQYF.

The CDR3 nucleotides are TGTGCCAGCAGTGAATCCCCTCTAGAATTATTAAGCAATCAGCCCCAGCATTTT. Its translation is CASSESPLELLSNQPQHF. The V call is TRBV6-1, the J call TRBJ1-5; D remains unclear. This CDR3 has 18 residues. V lost 2 bases to trimming and J lost 1 base, with 18 bases between them. Per germline, CDR1 MNHNS and CDR2 SASEGT.

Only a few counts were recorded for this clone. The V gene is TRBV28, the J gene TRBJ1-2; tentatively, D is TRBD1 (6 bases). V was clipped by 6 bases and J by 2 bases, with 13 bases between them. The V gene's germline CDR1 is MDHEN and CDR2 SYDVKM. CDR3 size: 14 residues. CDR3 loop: CASRRAGANYGYTF. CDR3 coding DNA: TGTGCCAGCAGACGGGCAGGGGCAAACTATGGCTACACCTTC.

CDR3 sequence: CASSLSGTAFGAFF. The CDR3, as DNA: TGTGCCAGCAGCCTCTCCGGGACAGCCTTTGGAGCTTTCTTT. The chain couples TRBV13 to TRBJ1-1; the match to TRBD1 covers 7 bases. After removal of 5 bases from V and 10 bases from J, the junction contained 13 bases not matched to a gene. Germline V gives CDR1 PRHDT, CDR2 FYEKMQ (reference sequence). The length of the CDR3 is 14 residues.

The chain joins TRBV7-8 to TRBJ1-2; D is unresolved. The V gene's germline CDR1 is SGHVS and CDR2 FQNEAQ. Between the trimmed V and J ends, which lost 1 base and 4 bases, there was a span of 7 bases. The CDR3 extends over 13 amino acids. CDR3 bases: TGTGCCAGCAGCTTAGATCAGGTCTATGGCTACACCTTC. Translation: CASSLDQVYGYTF.